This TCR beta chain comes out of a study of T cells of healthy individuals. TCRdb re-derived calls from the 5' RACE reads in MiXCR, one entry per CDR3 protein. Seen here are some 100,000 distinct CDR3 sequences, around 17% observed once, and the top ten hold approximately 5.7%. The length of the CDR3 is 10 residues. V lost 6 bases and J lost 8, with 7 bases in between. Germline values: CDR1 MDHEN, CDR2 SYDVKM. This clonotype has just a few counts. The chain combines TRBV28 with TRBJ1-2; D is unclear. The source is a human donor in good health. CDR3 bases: TGTGCCAGCAGCCGGGCCGGCTACACCTTC. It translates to CASSRAGYTF.